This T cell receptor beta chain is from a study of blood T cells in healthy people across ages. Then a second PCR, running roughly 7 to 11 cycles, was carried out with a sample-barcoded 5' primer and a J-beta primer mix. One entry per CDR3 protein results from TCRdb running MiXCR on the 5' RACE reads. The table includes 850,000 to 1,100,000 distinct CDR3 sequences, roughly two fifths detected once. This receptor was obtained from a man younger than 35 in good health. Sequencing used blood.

The CDR3 sequence: CAISEGQGYSPLHF. Here the CDR3 DNA reads TGTGCCATCAGTGAGGGGCAGGGATACTCACCCCTCCACTTT. The genes are TRBV10-3 and TRBJ1-6, with D possibly matching TRBD1 (5 bases). The ends were cut back, 2 bases at V and 10 bases at J, with 12 bases in the middle. Germline V gene lookup returns CDR1 ENHRY and CDR2 SYGVKD. CDR3 length equals 14 residues.